Following are 13 T cell receptor beta chains from one sample sequenced in a study of T cell clusters in autoimmune cytopenias. One tube held mixed TRB-A and TRB-B primer pools for touch-down PCR. After re-calling the multiplex PCR reads, TCRdb lists one entry per CDR3 protein, DNA absent. This repertoire comprises about 1,400 distinct CDR3 sequences; its ten largest clones make up just under 60%. Each sample's input was roughly 230 ng genomic DNA, 38,000 or so genome equivalents. The same sample was also studied in work on T cell repertoires in aging, cancer and after chemotherapy.

The material sequenced was peripheral blood. The receptors here all came from a human donor with chronic lymphocytic leukemia.

This clonotype is classed as medium-sized by frequency. The gene calls are TRBV27 and TRBJ1-2; checking the TCRdb D call of TRBD1 is not possible without DNA. The germline gives CDR1 MNHEY, CDR2 SMNVEV (reference sequence). This CDR3 has 15 residues. The CDR3 protein is CASSFGTGAYYGYTF.

The chain couples TRBV15 to TRBJ1-2; the D call of TRBD1 rests on TCRdb alone, since no DNA is present to check it. This CDR3 has 13 residues. CDR1 is LNHNV, CDR2 YYDKDF, per germline (reference sequence). The chain's CDR3 is CATSYGTGDGYTF.

V and J are TRBV5-1 and TRBJ2-7; the TCRdb call, TRBD1, lacks DNA for checking. The CDR3 spans 15 residues. CDR1 is SGHRS and CDR2 is YFSETQ in the germline V gene. The CDR3 sequence is CASSSGTLYSYEQYF.

The chain couples TRBV7-9 to TRBJ1-4; TCRdb indicates TRBD1, and absent DNA this call remains unverified. Germline V gives CDR1 SEHNR, CDR2 FQNEAQ (reference sequence). This CDR3 spans 13 amino acids. The CDR3 region is CASSRDSNEKLFF.

This clonotype is called medium-sized (0.01 to 0.1%) based on its frequency. The chain combines TRBV19 with TRBJ1-1; TCRdb designates TRBD1, a call that cannot be tested without DNA. The CDR3 has 16 residues. The germline gives CDR1 LNHDA, CDR2 SQIVND (reference sequence). Here the CDR3 reads CATEAGQGGMNTEAFF.

V gene TRBV7-9 combines with J gene TRBJ2-4; as DNA is missing, the TRBD1 call by TCRdb cannot be tested. This CDR3 is built from 14 residues. The germline V gene encodes CDR1 SEHNR and CDR2 FQNEAQ (reference sequence). The CDR3 loop is CASSRMTGADIQYF.

Its frequency marks this clonotype as medium-sized. The chain joins TRBV19 to TRBJ1-2; TCRdb's D call of TRBD1 is untestable without DNA. The CDR3 spans 15 residues. Germline V gives CDR1 LNHDA, CDR2 SQIVND (reference sequence). CDR3 amino acids: CASSINPGTGRGYTF.

This sequence joins TRBV10-3 and TRBJ1-2. The CDR3 extends over 12 amino acids. Germline V gives CDR1 ENHRY, CDR2 SYGVKD. The CDR3 here is CAISGEKWGYTF.

The CDR3 region is CASSIATGGSYNEQFF. This chain joins TRBV7-3 and TRBJ2-1; TCRdb lists TRBD1, though no DNA is available to test this call. Germline loops: CDR1 SGHTA, CDR2 FQGTGA. The CDR3 consists of 16 residues.

The chain couples TRBV12-3 or TRBV12-4 to TRBJ1-1. This CDR3 comprises 12 residues. The CDR3 region is CASSLDSLEAFF.

This clonotype shows up as medium-sized (0.01 to 0.1%) by frequency. V and J are TRBV5-6 and TRBJ2-1; lacking DNA, the TRBD1 call made by TCRdb goes unchecked. CDR1 SGHDT and CDR2 YYEEEE come from the germline V gene. The CDR3 extends over 12 amino acids. CDR3: CASSSWTGEQFF.

The genes are TRBV7-3 and TRBJ2-3; TCRdb lists TRBD1, though no DNA is available to test this call. The CDR3 has 14 amino acids. Germline-derived CDR1 and CDR2 are SGHTA and FQGTGA. CDR3 in amino acids: CASSLRGPLDTQYF.

The rearrangement uses TRBV7-2 and TRBJ2-5; as DNA is missing, the TRBD1 call by TCRdb cannot be tested. Germline CDR1 SGHTA, CDR2 FQGNSA. The CDR3 has 16 residues. The CDR3 loop is CASSLVGGGGQETQYF.